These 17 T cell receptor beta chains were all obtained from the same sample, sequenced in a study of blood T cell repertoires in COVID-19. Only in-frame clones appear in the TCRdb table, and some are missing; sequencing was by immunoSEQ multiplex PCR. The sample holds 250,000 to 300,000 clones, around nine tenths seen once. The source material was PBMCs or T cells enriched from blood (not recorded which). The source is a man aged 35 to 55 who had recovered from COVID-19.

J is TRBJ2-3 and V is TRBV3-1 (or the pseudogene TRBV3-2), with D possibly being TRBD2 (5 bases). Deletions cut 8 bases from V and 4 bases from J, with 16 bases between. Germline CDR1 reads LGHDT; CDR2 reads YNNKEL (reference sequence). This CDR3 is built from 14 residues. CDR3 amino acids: CASSASTIPDTQYF. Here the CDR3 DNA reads TGTGCCAGCTCTGCTAGCACAATCCCAGATACGCAGTATTTT.

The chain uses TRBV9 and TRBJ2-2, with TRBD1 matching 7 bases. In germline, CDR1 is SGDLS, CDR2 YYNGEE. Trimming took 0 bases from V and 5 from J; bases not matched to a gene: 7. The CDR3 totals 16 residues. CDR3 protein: CASSVGQTGRTGELFF. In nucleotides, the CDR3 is TGTGCCAGCAGCGTAGGACAGACAGGGAGAACCGGGGAGCTGTTTTTT. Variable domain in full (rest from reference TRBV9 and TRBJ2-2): DSGVTQTPKHLITATGQRVTLRCSPRSGDLSVYWYQQSLDQGLQFLIQYYNGEERAKGNILERFSAQQFPDLHSELNLSSLELGDSALYFCASSVGQTGRTGELFFGEGSRLTVL.

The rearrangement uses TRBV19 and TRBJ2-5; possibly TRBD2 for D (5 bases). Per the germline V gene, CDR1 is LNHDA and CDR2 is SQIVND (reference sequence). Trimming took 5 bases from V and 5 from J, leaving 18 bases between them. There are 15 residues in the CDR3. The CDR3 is CASSSAAQHGETQYF. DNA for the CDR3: TGTGCCAGTAGTTCAGCGGCCCAACACGGGGAGACCCAGTACTTC.

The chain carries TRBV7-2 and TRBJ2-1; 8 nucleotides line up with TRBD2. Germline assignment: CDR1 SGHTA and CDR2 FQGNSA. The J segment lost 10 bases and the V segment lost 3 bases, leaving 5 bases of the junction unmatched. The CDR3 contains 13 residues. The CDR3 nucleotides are TGTGCCAGCAGCTTTAAGTCGGGGGGGGAGCAGTTCTTC. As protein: CASSFKSGGEQFF.

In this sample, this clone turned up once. The CDR3 DNA reads as TGTGCCAGCAGCTTCGGACAGGGGGCCACCTACGAGCAGTACTTC. This codes for CASSFGQGATYEQYF. The chain has TRBV11-2 and TRBJ2-7; 11 nucleotides match TRBD1. The ends lost 3 bases at V and 2 bases at J; junction bases unmatched: 3. Germline assignment: CDR1 SGHAT and CDR2 FQNNGV. CDR3 length: 15 amino acids.

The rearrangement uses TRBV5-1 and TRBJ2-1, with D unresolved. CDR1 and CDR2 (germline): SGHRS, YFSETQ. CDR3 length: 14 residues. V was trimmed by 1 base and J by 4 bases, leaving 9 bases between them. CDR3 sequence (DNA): TGCGCCAGCAGCTTGCTTTTCCCTTACAATGAGCAGTTCTTC. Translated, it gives CASSLLFPYNEQFF. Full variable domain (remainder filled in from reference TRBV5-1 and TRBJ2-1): KAGVTQTPRYLIKTRGQQVTLSCSPISGHRSVSWYQQTPGQGLQFLFEYFSETQRNKGNFPGRFSGRQFSNSRSEMNVSTLELGDSALYLCASSLLFPYNEQFFGPGTRLTVL.

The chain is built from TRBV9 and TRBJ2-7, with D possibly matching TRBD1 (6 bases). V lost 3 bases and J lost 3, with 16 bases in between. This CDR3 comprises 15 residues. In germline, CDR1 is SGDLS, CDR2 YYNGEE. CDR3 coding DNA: TGTGCCAGCAGCGCCGAACCGGGACAATACTACGAGCAGTACTTC. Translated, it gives CASSAEPGQYYEQYF.

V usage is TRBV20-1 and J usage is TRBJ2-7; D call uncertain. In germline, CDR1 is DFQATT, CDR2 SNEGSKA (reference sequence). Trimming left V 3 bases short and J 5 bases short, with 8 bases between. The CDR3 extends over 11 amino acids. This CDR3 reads CSASWQDEQYF. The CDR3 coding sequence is TGCAGTGCTAGCTGGCAGGACGAGCAGTACTTC.

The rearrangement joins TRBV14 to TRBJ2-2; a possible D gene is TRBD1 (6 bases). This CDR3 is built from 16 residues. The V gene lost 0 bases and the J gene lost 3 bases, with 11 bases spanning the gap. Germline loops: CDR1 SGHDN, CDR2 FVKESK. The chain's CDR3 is CASSQDLGAYTGELFF. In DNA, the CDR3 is TGTGCCAGCAGCCAAGATCTGGGGGCATACACCGGGGAGCTGTTTTTT.

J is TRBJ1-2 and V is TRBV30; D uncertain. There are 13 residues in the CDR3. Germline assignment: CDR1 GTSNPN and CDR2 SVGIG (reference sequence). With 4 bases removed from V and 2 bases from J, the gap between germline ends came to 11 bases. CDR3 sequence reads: CAWMLPQNYGYTF. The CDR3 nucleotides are TGTGCCTGGATGTTACCCCAGAACTATGGCTACACCTTC.

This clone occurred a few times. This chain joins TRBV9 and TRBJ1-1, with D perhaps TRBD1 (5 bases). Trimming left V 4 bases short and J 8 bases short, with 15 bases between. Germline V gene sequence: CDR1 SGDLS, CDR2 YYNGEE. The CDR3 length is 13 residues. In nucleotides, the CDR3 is TGTGCCAGCAGCCTACAGGTAGATACGGAAGCTTTCTTT. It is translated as CASSLQVDTEAFF.

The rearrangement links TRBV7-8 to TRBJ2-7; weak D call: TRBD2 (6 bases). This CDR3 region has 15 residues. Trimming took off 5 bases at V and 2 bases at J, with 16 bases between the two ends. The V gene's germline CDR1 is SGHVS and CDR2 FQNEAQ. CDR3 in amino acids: CASSSSRGGAYEQYF. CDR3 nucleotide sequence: TGTGCCAGCAGCAGTTCCCGCGGAGGGGCCTACGAGCAGTACTTC.

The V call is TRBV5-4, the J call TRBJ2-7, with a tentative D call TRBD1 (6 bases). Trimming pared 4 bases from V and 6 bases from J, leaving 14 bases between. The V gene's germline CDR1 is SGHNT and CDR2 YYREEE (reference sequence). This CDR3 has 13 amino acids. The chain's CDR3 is CASSRTENGEQYF. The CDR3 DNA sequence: TGTGCCAGCAGCCGGACAGAGAATGGCGAGCAGTACTTC.

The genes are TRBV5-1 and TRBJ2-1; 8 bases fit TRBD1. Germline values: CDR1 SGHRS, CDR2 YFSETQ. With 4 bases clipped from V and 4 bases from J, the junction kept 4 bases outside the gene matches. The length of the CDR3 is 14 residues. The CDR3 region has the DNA TGCGCCAGCAGCCGGGACAGGACTTACAATGAGCAGTTCTTC. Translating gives CASSRDRTYNEQFF. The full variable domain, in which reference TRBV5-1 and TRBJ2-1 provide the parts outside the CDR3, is KAGVTQTPRYLIKTRGQQVTLSCSPISGHRSVSWYQQTPGQGLQFLFEYFSETQRNKGNFPGRFSGRQFSNSRSEMNVSTLELGDSALYLCASSRDRTYNEQFFGPGTRLTVL.

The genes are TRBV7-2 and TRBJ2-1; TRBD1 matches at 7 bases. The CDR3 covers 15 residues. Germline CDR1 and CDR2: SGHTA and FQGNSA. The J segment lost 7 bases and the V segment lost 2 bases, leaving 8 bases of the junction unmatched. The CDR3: CASSLQGVLANEQFF. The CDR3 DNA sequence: TGTGCCAGCAGCTTACAGGGGGTTCTTGCGAATGAGCAGTTCTTC.

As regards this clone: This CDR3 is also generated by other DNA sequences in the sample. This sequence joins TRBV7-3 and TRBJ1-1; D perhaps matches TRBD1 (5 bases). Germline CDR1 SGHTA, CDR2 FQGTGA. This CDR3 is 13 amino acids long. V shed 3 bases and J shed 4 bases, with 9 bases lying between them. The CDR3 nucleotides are TGTGCCAGCAGCTTGGGGCTAAGCACTGAAGCTTTCTTT. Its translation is CASSLGLSTEAFF.

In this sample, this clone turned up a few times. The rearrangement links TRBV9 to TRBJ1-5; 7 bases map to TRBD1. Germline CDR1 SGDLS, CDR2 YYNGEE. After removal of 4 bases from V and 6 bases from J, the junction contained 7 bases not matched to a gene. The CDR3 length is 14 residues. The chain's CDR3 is CASSLTGNSQPQHF. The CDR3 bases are TGTGCCAGCAGCTTGACAGGGAATTCTCAGCCCCAGCATTTT.